A single sample is the source of the 30 T cell receptor beta chains below, sequenced in a study of pediatric ulcerative colitis. During colonoscopy, one to two rectal pinch biopsies were collected. Method: immunoSEQ multiplex PCR; TCRdb's copy keeps in-frame clones and lacks some. The sample lists tens of thousands of clones; around 80% were seen once. Sequenced material: gut tissue. The receptors stem from a boy aged 5-17 years with mild ulcerative colitis.

The chain carries TRBV30 and TRBJ2-5; no definite D call. Germline V gives CDR1 GTSNPN, CDR2 SVGIG (reference sequence). Between the trimmed V and J ends, which lost 7 bases and 5 bases, there was a span of 20 bases. This CDR3 region has 14 residues. The CDR3 protein is CASSSGSPAETQYF. DNA of the CDR3: TGTGCCTCCTCCTCGGGTTCCCCGGCGGAGACCCAGTACTTC.

CDR3: CASSYFPGLNYNEQFF. The CDR3 region has the DNA TGTGCCAGCAGTTATTTCCCGGGACTGAACTACAATGAGCAGTTCTTC. The V call is TRBV6-9, the J call TRBJ2-1; tentative D call: TRBD2 (6 bases). V gave up 1 base and J gave up 3 bases, with 13 bases separating them. The germline CDR1 and CDR2 sequences are MNHGY and SVAAGI. CDR3 length equals 16 residues.

The chain uses TRBV4-1 and TRBJ1-4; the D is unclear. Germline V gene sequence: CDR1 MGHRA, CDR2 YSYEKL. With 1 base removed from V and 7 bases from J, the gap between germline ends came to 10 bases. This CDR3 contains 14 residues. The CDR3 spells CASSQVGRVEKLFF. The CDR3 region has the DNA TGCGCCAGCAGCCAAGTTGGGCGAGTTGAAAAACTGTTTTTT.

This chain uses TRBV5-1 with TRBJ2-3; TRBD1 might be the D (6 bases). The CDR3 loop spans 16 amino acids. Germline V CDR1 and CDR2: SGHRS, YFSETQ. V was clipped by 3 bases and J by 2 bases, with 16 bases between them. The CDR3 region is CASSSTYREYTDTQYF. DNA of the CDR3: TGCGCCAGCAGCTCAACTTACAGGGAATACACAGATACGCAGTATTTT.

The chain combines TRBV19 with TRBJ1-6; 9 bases map to TRBD1. Per germline, CDR1 LNHDA and CDR2 SQIVND (reference sequence). J was trimmed by 9 bases and V by 8 bases; bases with no gene match: 5. The CDR3 spans 13 residues. The CDR3 here is CASGTGSSSPLHF. CDR3 sequence (DNA): TGTGCCAGTGGGACAGGGTCAAGTTCACCCCTCCACTTT.

This chain uses TRBV5-1 with TRBJ2-7; D might be TRBD1 or TRBD2, each matching 5 bases. CDR1 SGHRS and CDR2 YFSETQ come from the germline V gene. The CDR3 consists of 13 residues. Trimming cost V 4 bases and J 4 bases, with 12 bases left between them. The CDR3 region is CASSGTILYEQYF. DNA for the CDR3: TGCGCCAGCAGCGGGACCATTCTTTACGAGCAGTACTTC.

This chain joins TRBV7-8 and TRBJ2-1; D perhaps matches TRBD1 (5 bases). This CDR3 comprises 17 residues. With 0 bases removed from V and 0 bases from J, the gap between germline ends came to 12 bases. Per the germline V gene, CDR1 is SGHVS and CDR2 is FQNEAQ. The CDR3 region is CASSLASGYGSYNEQFF. For the CDR3, the DNA is TGTGCCAGCAGCTTAGCGTCAGGGTACGGCTCCTACAATGAGCAGTTCTTC.

V and J are TRBV9 and TRBJ1-2, with D tentatively TRBD1 (6 bases). Germline V lookup: CDR1 SGDLS, CDR2 YYNGEE. Trimming cost V 1 base and J 4 bases, with 11 bases left between them. The CDR3 has 14 residues. CDR3 residues: CASSVSWTVYGYTF. CDR3 in DNA: TGTGCCAGCAGCGTAAGCTGGACAGTCTATGGCTACACCTTC.

This clone has just one count. The rearrangement uses TRBV7-2 and TRBJ2-5; 10 bases line up with TRBD2. Germline V gene lookup returns CDR1 SGHTA and CDR2 FQGNSA. This CDR3 comprises 16 residues. V lost 4 bases, J lost 4 bases, and 9 bases stayed unmatched. CDR3 in amino acids: CASSYYSGGPPETQYF. DNA for the CDR3: TGTGCCAGCAGCTATTATAGCGGGGGGCCCCCAGAGACCCAGTACTTC. The variable domain in full, with the rest retrieved from reference TRBV7-2 and TRBJ2-5, is GAGVSQSPSNKVTEKGKDVELRCDPISGHTALYWYRQSLGQGLEFLIYFQGNSAPDKSGLPSDRFSAERTGGSVSTLTIQRTQQEDSAVYLCASSYYSGGPPETQYFGPGTRLLVL.

The J gene is TRBJ2-1, the V gene TRBV2; D is ambiguous. The CDR3 runs to 15 residues. Trimming removed 4 bases from V and 6 bases from J, with 16 bases in between. Germline values: CDR1 SNHLY, CDR2 FYNNEI. The CDR3 coding sequence is TGTGCCAGCAGTGCCCCGGGTACCAACACCAATGAGCAGTTCTTC. Protein: CASSAPGTNTNEQFF.

J is TRBJ1-2 and V is TRBV7-9, with TRBD1 identical over 7 bases. CDR3 length: 15 amino acids. The V segment lost 3 bases and the J segment 8 bases; nucleotides outside the gene matches: 12. Germline loops: CDR1 SEHNR, CDR2 FQNEAQ (reference sequence). The CDR3: CASSLDDRDGEGYTF. In DNA form, the CDR3 reads TGTGCCAGCAGCTTGGACGACAGGGACGGAGAGGGCTACACCTTC.

This chain uses TRBV6-1 with TRBJ1-2; TRBD1 is a possible D gene (5 bases). V was cut by 8 bases and J by 5 bases, with 18 bases left in between. The germline V gene encodes CDR1 MNHNS and CDR2 SASEGT. The CDR3 sequence is 14 residues long. CDR3 residues: CASSPFRDGYGYTF. CDR3 nucleotide sequence: TGTGCCAGCTCCCCATTCAGGGACGGGTATGGCTACACCTTC.

The chain couples TRBV19 to TRBJ2-5; D uncertain. Looked up from germline, CDR1 is LNHDA and CDR2 is SQIVND (reference sequence). The CDR3 spans 18 residues. Deletions cut 6 bases from V and 2 bases from J, with 25 bases between. The CDR3 DNA sequence: TGTGCCAGTAGCATAATTCCCACCATGGGTGCGCCACAAGAGACCCAGTACTTC. Translated, it gives CASSIIPTMGAPQETQYF.

The gene calls are TRBV6-6 and TRBJ1-2; tentative D call: TRBD1 (5 bases). V was shortened by 5 bases and J by 5 bases, with 9 bases between the two germline ends. The CDR3 sequence is 12 residues long. Germline assignment: CDR1 MNHNY and CDR2 SVGAGI (reference sequence). In DNA, the CDR3 is TGTGCCAGCAGTGGGACTGGTTATGGCTACACCTTC. This gives the protein CASSGTGYGYTF.

V is TRBV6-5 and J is TRBJ2-5, with D hard to call. Trimming removed 6 bases at V and 3 bases at J, with 14 bases between. The CDR3 has 14 amino acids. CDR1 and CDR2 (germline): MNHEY, SVGAGI. The CDR3 DNA reads TGTGCCAGCAGCCCCCTGTCCCAGGAAGAGACCCAGTACTTC. Protein sequence: CASSPLSQEETQYF.

The chain is built from TRBV27 and TRBJ1-5; D is unclear. Looked up from germline, CDR1 is MNHEY and CDR2 is SMNVEV (reference sequence). The V end lost 3 bases, the J end lost 4 bases, and 10 bases lay between the germline ends. The CDR3 is 14 residues long. CDR3 in amino acids: CASSLGRYNQPQHF. Here the CDR3 DNA reads TGTGCCAGCAGTTTGGGAAGGTATAATCAGCCCCAGCATTTT.

The DNA of the CDR3 is TGTGCCAGCAGCTTCGCTTACGAGCAGTACTTC. Its translation is CASSFAYEQYF. This chain joins TRBV5-5 and TRBJ2-7; the D is unclear. Germline-derived CDR1 and CDR2 are SGHKS and YYEKEE (reference sequence). The length of the CDR3 is 11 residues. V lost 2 bases to trimming and J lost 4 bases, with 4 bases between them.

The chain uses TRBV7-9 and TRBJ2-5; D could derive from TRBD1 or TRBD2 (5 bases each). The CDR3 runs to 16 residues. Trimming pared 1 base from V and 2 bases from J, leaving 14 bases between. The germline gives CDR1 SEHNR, CDR2 FQNEAQ (reference sequence). The CDR3 sequence is CASSLGRLREQETQYF. The CDR3 region has the DNA TGTGCCAGCAGCTTAGGTCGTCTCAGGGAGCAAGAGACCCAGTACTTC. Filled out from reference TRBV7-9 and TRBJ2-5, the complete variable domain reads DTGVSQNPRHKITKRGQNVTFRCDPISEHNRLYWYRQTLGQGPEFLTYFQNEAQLEKSRLLSDRFSAERPKGSFSTLEIQRTEQGDSAMYLCASSLGRLREQETQYFGPGTRLLVL.

The rearrangement joins TRBV19 to TRBJ1-4, with D perhaps matching TRBD1 (5 bases). Deletions cut 3 bases from V and 8 bases from J, with 7 bases between. The CDR3 is made up of 12 amino acids. Germline assignment: CDR1 LNHDA and CDR2 SQIVND (reference sequence). CDR3 DNA sequence: TGTGCCAGTAGTATCGGGGGAGAAAAACTGTTTTTT. Translating gives CASSIGGEKLFF.

This rearrangement joins TRBV10-1 to TRBJ1-5; D is unclear. Germline assignment: CDR1 WNHNN and CDR2 SYGVQD (reference sequence). The CDR3 consists of 12 residues. V dropped 8 bases and J dropped 4 bases, with 9 bases sitting between them. The CDR3, as DNA: TGCGCCAGCGGGGAATCTAATCAGCCCCAGCATTTT. Its translation: CASGESNQPQHF.

The J gene is TRBJ1-1, the V gene TRBV18, with 8 bases fitting TRBD1. CDR1 and CDR2 (germline): KGHSH, LQKENI. J gave up 1 base and V 0 bases, and 7 bases lay outside the gene matches. CDR3 length: 17 residues. The CDR3 DNA sequence: TGTGCCAGCTCACCACCCCTGGGACAGGAGAGGAACACTGAAGCTTTCTTT. As protein: CASSPPLGQERNTEAFF.

This chain connects TRBV6-5 to TRBJ1-5; D gene uncertain. The length of the CDR3 is 13 residues. V lost 5 bases, J lost 5 bases, and 10 bases lay in between. From germline, CDR1 is MNHEY and CDR2 SVGAGI. The CDR3: CASSNRNHQPQHF. The CDR3 bases are TGTGCCAGCAGTAACCGAAACCATCAGCCCCAGCATTTT.

The chain recombines TRBV9 with TRBJ2-7, with D perhaps being TRBD1 or TRBD2 (5 bases each). The CDR3 has 14 amino acids. V was cut by 0 bases and J by 9 bases, with 16 bases left in between. Germline CDR1 is SGDLS and CDR2 is YYNGEE. CDR3 bases: TGTGCCAGCAGCGTAGCGGGACCACCCTCCGTGCAGTACTTC. It encodes CASSVAGPPSVQYF.

This chain links TRBV9 with TRBJ1-2; possibly TRBD1 for D (5 bases). The germline V and J ends were trimmed by 10 bases and 5 bases, with 18 bases remaining between them. The CDR3 spans 13 residues. Germline V gene lookup returns CDR1 SGDLS and CDR2 YYNGEE. The CDR3 reads CASSPGGFYGYTF. CDR3 nucleotides: TGTGCCTCCAGCCCCGGGGGTTTTTATGGCTACACCTTC.

This chain uses TRBV7-3 with TRBJ2-3; the D is unclear. The CDR3 length is 16 residues. The V end lost 5 bases, the J end lost 0 bases, and 15 bases lay between the germline ends. Germline lookup yields CDR1 SGHTA and CDR2 FQGTGA. CDR3 nucleotides: TGTGCCAGCAGCCTTTTTCCGGCACCGAGCACAGATACGCAGTATTTT. Its translation is CASSLFPAPSTDTQYF.

The CDR3 sequence: CAWSVGKGVKAFF. The CDR3 coding sequence is TGTGCCTGGAGTGTCGGGAAGGGGGTGAAAGCTTTCTTT. The genes are TRBV30 and TRBJ1-1; D may be TRBD1 (6 bases). The CDR3 has 13 amino acids. Trimming removed 0 bases at V and 9 bases at J, with 14 bases between. Germline V gene lookup returns CDR1 GTSNPN and CDR2 SVGIG (reference sequence).

V and J are TRBV6-5 and TRBJ1-1; 9 bases match TRBD1. V trimming: 7 bases; J trimming: 4 bases; junction bases outside the gene matches: 4. Germline values: CDR1 MNHEY, CDR2 SVGAGI. The CDR3 is 13 amino acids. CDR3 nucleotide sequence: TGTGCCAGCACCTCACAGGGGGCCACTGAAGCTTTCTTT. Residues: CASTSQGATEAFF.

The chain is built from TRBV28 and TRBJ2-1; D may be TRBD1 (6 bases). The V and J ends lost 3 bases and 10 bases respectively, with 16 bases between them. There are 14 residues in the CDR3. CDR1 is MDHEN, CDR2 SYDVKM, per germline. The CDR3 sequence: CASSFRQGIAEQFF. The CDR3 nucleotides are TGTGCCAGCAGTTTCAGGCAGGGGATTGCGGAGCAGTTCTTC. The full variable domain, completed using reference TRBV28 and TRBJ2-1, is DVKVTQSSRYLVKRTGEKVFLECVQDMDHENMFWYRQDPGLGLRLIYFSYDVKMKEKGDIPEGYSVSREKKERFSLILESASTNQTSMYLCASSFRQGIAEQFFGPGTRLTVL.

The V and J genes are TRBV7-9 and TRBJ1-4, with a tentative D call TRBD1 (5 bases). The germline CDR1 and CDR2 sequences are SEHNR and FQNEAQ (reference sequence). The CDR3 is 14 residues long. With 4 bases removed from V and 3 bases from J, the gap between germline ends came to 9 bases. The CDR3 DNA follows: TGTGCCAGCAGCTCAGGGTTATCTAATGAAAAACTGTTTTTT. It yields the protein CASSSGLSNEKLFF.

The J gene is TRBJ2-3, the V gene TRBV28; D not resolved. Germline values: CDR1 MDHEN, CDR2 SYDVKM. CDR3 length: 15 amino acids. V lost 6 bases and J 1 base, leaving 14 bases between the germline ends. CDR3: CASSPTNGRTDTQYF. CDR3 in DNA: TGTGCCAGCAGCCCTACAAATGGGCGCACAGATACGCAGTATTTT.